These 6 T cell receptor beta chains came from one sample sequenced in a study of CD8 T cells in ankylosing spondylitis. TCRdb used MiXCR to reprocess the 5' RACE reads, holding one entry per CDR3 protein. The sample holds fewer than 350,000 distinct CDR3 sequences, under 14% seen once. The specimen sequenced was blood, either unsorted or a sorted T cell fraction (not recorded which). All receptors derive from a female donor with ankylosing spondylitis or in good health (not recorded which).

In regard to this clonotype: A much bigger clone sits one base away, suggesting this may be a read error. The chain links TRBV5-1 to TRBJ1-1; D remains unclear. From germline, CDR1 is SGHRS and CDR2 YFSETQ. The CDR3 has 13 residues. CDR3 region: CATSLDPGREAFF. CDR3 DNA sequence: TGCGCCACCAGCTTGGACCCGGGAAGGGAGGCTTTCTTT.

About this clonotype: This sequence may be a read error, since a much larger clone differs from it by one base. The V and J genes are TRBV5-5 and TRBJ1-5; D is possibly TRBD1 (5 bases). The CDR3 sequence is 16 residues long. CDR1 SGHKS and CDR2 YYEKEE come from the germline V gene (reference sequence). CDR3 in amino acids: CTSSFGGVHSNQPQHF. DNA of the CDR3: TGTACCAGCAGCTTTGGGGGGGTACATAGCAATCAGCCCCAGCATTTT.

This clonotype was picked up many times. The J gene is TRBJ1-4, the V gene TRBV24-1, with D tentatively TRBD1 (5 bases). CDR1 is KGHDR and CDR2 is SFDVKD in the germline V gene. The CDR3 has 15 residues. V was trimmed by 0 bases and J by 3 bases, leaving 7 bases between them. In DNA, the CDR3 is TGTGCCACCAGTGATTTGCAACAGGCTAATGAAAAACTGTTTTTT. Protein: CATSDLQQANEKLFF.

This clonotype has ten or more counts. The rearrangement links TRBV29-1 to TRBJ2-1; TRBD2 matches 11 bases. The length of the CDR3 is 12 residues. Germline V CDR1 and CDR2: SQVTM, ANQGSEA. V lost 6 bases to trimming and J lost 12 bases; unmatched junction nucleotides: 7. In nucleotides, the CDR3 is TGCAGCGTGGAGAGGCTAGCGGGGGGGCAGTTCTTC. Protein product: CSVERLAGGQFF.

The table lists this clonotype with many counts. This sequence joins TRBV20-1 and TRBJ2-2; D tentatively reads TRBD1 or TRBD2 (5 bases each). Germline V CDR1 and CDR2: DFQATT, SNEGSKA (reference sequence). V gave up 6 bases and J gave up 0 bases, with 17 bases separating them. The CDR3 is made up of 16 amino acids. The CDR3 spells CSAPQGDQANTGELFF. The CDR3, as DNA: TGCAGTGCCCCCCAGGGAGACCAAGCGAACACCGGGGAGCTGTTTTTT.

This clonotype was seen at least ten times. The chain recombines TRBV7-2 with TRBJ1-5; no clear D. CDR3 length: 13 amino acids. The germline V gene encodes CDR1 SGHTA and CDR2 FQGNSA. V gave up 7 bases and J gave up 6 bases, with 13 bases separating them. In DNA form, the CDR3 reads TGTGCCAGCACTCAACGGACCCCTCAGCCCCAGCATTTT. Its translation is CASTQRTPQPQHF.